This T cell receptor beta chain originates from a study of human T cells and chemical hapten exposure. TCRdb reprocessed the RACE reads via MiXCR and lists one record per CDR3 protein. The sample has about 64,000 distinct CDR3 sequences, roughly 11% seen once. The time point here: patch test 3, about 24 weeks after DPC sensitization. Treatment noted: therapeutic diphenylcyclopropenone sensitization with weekly scalp DPC. Many counts were recorded for this clonotype. Its antigen remains unidentified. Study conclusions and caveats: DPC sensitization produced no change in TCRs with frequency above 1 in 1000.

The CDR3 length is 15 residues. The V gene lost 1 base and the J gene lost 2 bases, with 9 bases spanning the gap. The germline V gene has CDR1 LGHDT and CDR2 YNNKEL (reference sequence). The sequencing here drew on whole blood, taken in connection with sensitization to the hapten diphenylcyclopropenone (DPC). The TCR sequence derives from a woman under 40 with alopecia areata. Some clones in this sample may be carry-over from other donors' samples. The V call is TRBV3-1, the J call TRBJ2-1, with D possibly matching TRBD1 (6 bases). This chain's CDR3 is CASSQVTGTYNEQFF. The CDR3, as DNA: TGTGCCAGCAGCCAAGTCACAGGGACCTACAATGAGCAGTTCTTC.